This record concerns one T cell receptor beta chain sequence. Sequenced by immunoSEQ multiplex PCR; TCRdb stores in-frame clones only, minus some. The sample holds around 1,900,000 clones; roughly 93% are singletons and the top ten take approximately 1.6%. CDR3 size: 14 residues. The germline V gene encodes CDR1 MNHEY and CDR2 SMNVEV (reference sequence). The V end was cut by 2 bases, the J end by 6 bases, with 10 bases between. Naive CD8 populations comprised CD45RO-negative cells positively selected for CCR7, excluding terminally differentiated effector memory CD45RA+ cells. The data derive from a study of shared clonotypes between healthy human individuals.

The sequence was obtained from a man younger than 35 in good health. Some clones in this sample may be carry-over from other donors' samples. The J gene is TRBJ2-2, the V gene TRBV27; tentatively, D is TRBD1 (5 bases). The sequencing sample was made of naive CD8+ T cells from PBMCs. The CDR3 here is CASSLLRAPGELFF. In DNA form, the CDR3 reads TGTGCCAGCAGTTTACTCAGGGCCCCCGGGGAGCTGTTTTTT.